Below are 5 T cell receptor beta chains sequenced from a single sample in a study of response to subunit inactivated influenza vaccine. Via MiXCR, TCRdb re-called the RT-PCR reads, giving one row per CDR3 protein. The sample holds fewer than 700,000 distinct CDR3 sequences; under 15% are singletons and the top ten take approximately 14%. Specimen: PBMCs from blood, collected roughly 48 days after vaccination. The receptor source for this set is a man aged 50-59 years who received an inactivated influenza vaccine.

This clonotype showed up just a few times. This sequence joins TRBV15 and TRBJ2-1, with 8 bases lining up with TRBD2. The germline V gene encodes CDR1 LNHNV and CDR2 YYDKDF (reference sequence). The V segment lost 2 bases and the J segment 4 bases; nucleotides outside the gene matches: 7. The length of the CDR3 is 16 residues. The CDR3 spells CATSRQLAGQYNEQFF. CDR3 coding DNA: TGTGCCACCAGCAGACAATTAGCGGGGCAATACAATGAGCAGTTCTTC.

This clonotype was detected a few times. The chain carries TRBV5-1 and TRBJ2-3, with TRBD1 identical over 8 bases. The V and J ends lost 3 bases and 3 bases, in that order; junction bases with no gene match: 6. Looked up from germline, CDR1 is SGHRS and CDR2 is YFSETQ. The CDR3 extends over 15 amino acids. CDR3 amino acids: CASSWGDRNTDTQYF. The CDR3 DNA follows: TGCGCCAGCAGCTGGGGGGACAGGAATACAGATACGCAGTATTTT.

This clonotype was detected ten times or more. The chain joins TRBV4-3 to TRBJ1-1; a weak D match, TRBD1 (5 bases). This CDR3 region has 13 residues. Germline V gene lookup returns CDR1 LGHNA and CDR2 YSLEER. V gave up 4 bases and J gave up 4 bases, with 10 bases separating them. CDR3 protein: CASSLGRGTEAFF. CDR3 bases: TGCGCCAGCAGCCTGGGGCGGGGCACTGAAGCTTTCTTT.

This clonotype was counted only a few times. The rearrangement links TRBV20-1 to TRBJ2-7; no firm D call. The CDR3 length is 15 residues. The germline V gene has CDR1 DFQATT and CDR2 SNEGSKA (reference sequence). Trimming took 0 bases from V and 2 from J, leaving 14 bases between them. CDR3 nucleotide sequence: TGCAGTGCTAGAGATGTCGCAGGAAGAACCTACGAGCAGTACTTC. Translated: CSARDVAGRTYEQYF.

This clonotype has just a few counts. J is TRBJ2-5 and V is TRBV11-2, with 9 bases lining up with TRBD1. Germline loops: CDR1 SGHAT, CDR2 FQNNGV. Unmatched junction bases numbered 14, after V lost 1 base and J lost 5 bases. This CDR3 spans 18 amino acids. The CDR3, as DNA: TGTGCCAGCAGCTTAGGAATCGGGACAGGGCTTAGGGTGGAGACCCAGTACTTC. Protein product: CASSLGIGTGLRVETQYF.